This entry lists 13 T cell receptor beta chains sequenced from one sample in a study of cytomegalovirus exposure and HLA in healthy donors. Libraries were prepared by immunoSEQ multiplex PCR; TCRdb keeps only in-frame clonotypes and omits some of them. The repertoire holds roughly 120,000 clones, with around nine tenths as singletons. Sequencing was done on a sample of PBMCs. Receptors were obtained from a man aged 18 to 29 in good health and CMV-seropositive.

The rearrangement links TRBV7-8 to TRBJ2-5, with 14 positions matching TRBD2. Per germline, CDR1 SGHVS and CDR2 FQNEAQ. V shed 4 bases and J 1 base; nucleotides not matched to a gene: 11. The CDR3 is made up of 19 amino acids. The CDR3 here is CASSSVPGLAGDRQETQYF. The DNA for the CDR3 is TGTGCCAGCAGCTCCGTCCCGGGACTAGCGGGGGACCGCCAAGAGACCCAGTACTTC.

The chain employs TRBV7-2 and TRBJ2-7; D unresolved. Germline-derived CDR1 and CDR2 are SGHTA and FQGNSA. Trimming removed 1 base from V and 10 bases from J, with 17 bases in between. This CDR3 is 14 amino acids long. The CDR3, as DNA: TGTGCCAGCAGCTTAGATAGGCAGGCCGACGCACAGTACTTC. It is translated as CASSLDRQADAQYF.

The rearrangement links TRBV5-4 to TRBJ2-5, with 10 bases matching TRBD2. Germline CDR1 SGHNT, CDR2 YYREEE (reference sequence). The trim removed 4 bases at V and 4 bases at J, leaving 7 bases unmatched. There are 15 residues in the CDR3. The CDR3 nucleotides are TGTGCCAGCAGCCGGGGGACTAGCGTCGGAGAGACCCAGTACTTC. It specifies CASSRGTSVGETQYF.

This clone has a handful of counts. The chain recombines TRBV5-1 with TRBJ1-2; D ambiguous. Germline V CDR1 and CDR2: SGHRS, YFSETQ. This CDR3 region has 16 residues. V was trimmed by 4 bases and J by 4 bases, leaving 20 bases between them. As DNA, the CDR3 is TGCGCCAGCAGCCCAGGAGGACTCGACGGGGTCTATGGCTACACCTTC. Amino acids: CASSPGGLDGVYGYTF.

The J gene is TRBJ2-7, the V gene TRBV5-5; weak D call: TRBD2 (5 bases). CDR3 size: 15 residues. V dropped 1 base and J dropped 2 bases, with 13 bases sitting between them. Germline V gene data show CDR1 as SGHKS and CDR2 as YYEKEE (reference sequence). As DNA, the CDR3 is TGTGCCAGCAGCTTGCGGGGTGTCCCGACCTACGAGCAGTACTTC. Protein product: CASSLRGVPTYEQYF. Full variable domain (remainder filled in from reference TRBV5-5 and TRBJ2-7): DAGVTQSPTHLIKTRGQQVTLRCSPISGHKSVSWYQQVLGQGPQFIFQYYEKEERGRGNFPDRFSARQFPNYSSELNVNALLLGDSALYLCASSLRGVPTYEQYFGPGTRLTVT.

Here the CDR3 reads CASSPTVTDTQYF. For the CDR3, the DNA is TGCGCCAGCAGCCCGACAGTCACAGATACGCAGTATTTT. The chain carries TRBV5-1 and TRBJ2-3, with D perhaps TRBD1 (5 bases). Germline values: CDR1 SGHRS, CDR2 YFSETQ. The CDR3 loop spans 13 amino acids. V lost 4 bases, J lost 2 bases, and 8 bases lay in between.

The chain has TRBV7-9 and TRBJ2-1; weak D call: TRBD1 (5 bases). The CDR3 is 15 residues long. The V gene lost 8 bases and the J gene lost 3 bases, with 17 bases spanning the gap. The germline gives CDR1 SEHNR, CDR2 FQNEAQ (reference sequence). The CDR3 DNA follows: TGTGCCAGCGCACCGCACCAGGGAAACTACAATGAGCAGTTCTTC. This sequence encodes CASAPHQGNYNEQFF.

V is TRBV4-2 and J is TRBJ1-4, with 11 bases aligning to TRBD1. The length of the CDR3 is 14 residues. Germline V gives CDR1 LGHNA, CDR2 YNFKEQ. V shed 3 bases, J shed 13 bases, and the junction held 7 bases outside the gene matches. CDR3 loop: CASSHGQGANGLFF. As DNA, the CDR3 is TGTGCCAGCAGCCACGGACAGGGGGCGAATGGACTGTTTTTT.

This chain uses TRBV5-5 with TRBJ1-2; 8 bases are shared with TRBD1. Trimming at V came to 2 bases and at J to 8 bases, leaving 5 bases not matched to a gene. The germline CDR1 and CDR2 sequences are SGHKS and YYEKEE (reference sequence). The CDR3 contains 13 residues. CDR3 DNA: TGTGCCAGCAGCTTTCAGGGGGCGGGCGGCTACACCTTC. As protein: CASSFQGAGGYTF.

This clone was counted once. CDR3 nucleotides: TGTGCCAGCAGTTACCTACAGGGGAATCAGCCCCAGCATTTT. Translation: CASSYLQGNQPQHF. The V and J genes are TRBV6-6 and TRBJ1-5; 7 bases fit TRBD1. CDR1 and CDR2 (germline): MNHNY, SVGAGI (reference sequence). V was pared by 2 bases and J by 4 bases, with 2 bases of the junction left unmatched. The CDR3 extends over 14 amino acids.

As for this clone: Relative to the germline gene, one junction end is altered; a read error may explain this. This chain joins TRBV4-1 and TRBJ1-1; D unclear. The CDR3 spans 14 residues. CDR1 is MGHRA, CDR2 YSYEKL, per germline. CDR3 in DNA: TGCGCCAGCAGCCAAGATCACATCGGGAGGCTCTCCACATTT. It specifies CASSQDHIGRLSTF.

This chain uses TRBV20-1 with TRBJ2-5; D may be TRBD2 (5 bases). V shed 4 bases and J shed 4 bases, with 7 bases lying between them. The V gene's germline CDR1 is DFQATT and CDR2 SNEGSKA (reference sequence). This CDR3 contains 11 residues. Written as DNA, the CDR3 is TGCAGTGCTAATGCGGGAGAGACCCAGTACTTC. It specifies CSANAGETQYF.

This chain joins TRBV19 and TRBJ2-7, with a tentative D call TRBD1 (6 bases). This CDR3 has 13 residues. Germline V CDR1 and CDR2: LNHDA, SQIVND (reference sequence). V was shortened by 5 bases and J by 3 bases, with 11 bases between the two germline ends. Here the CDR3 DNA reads TGTGCCAGTAGTGACAGGCTCAACTACGAGCAGTACTTC. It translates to CASSDRLNYEQYF.